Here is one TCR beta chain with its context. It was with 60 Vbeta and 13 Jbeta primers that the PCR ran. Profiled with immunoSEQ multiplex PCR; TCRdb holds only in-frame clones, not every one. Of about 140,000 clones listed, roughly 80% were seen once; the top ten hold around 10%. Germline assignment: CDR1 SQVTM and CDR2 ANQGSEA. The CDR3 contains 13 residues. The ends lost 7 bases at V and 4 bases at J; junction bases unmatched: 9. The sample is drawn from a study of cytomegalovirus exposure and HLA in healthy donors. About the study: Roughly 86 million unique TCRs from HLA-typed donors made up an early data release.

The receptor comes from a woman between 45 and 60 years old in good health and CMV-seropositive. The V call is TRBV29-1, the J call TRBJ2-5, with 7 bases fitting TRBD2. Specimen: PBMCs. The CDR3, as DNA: TGCAGCGCCAGTGTGGCTAGCGGAGAGACCCAGTACTTC. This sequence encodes CSASVASGETQYF.